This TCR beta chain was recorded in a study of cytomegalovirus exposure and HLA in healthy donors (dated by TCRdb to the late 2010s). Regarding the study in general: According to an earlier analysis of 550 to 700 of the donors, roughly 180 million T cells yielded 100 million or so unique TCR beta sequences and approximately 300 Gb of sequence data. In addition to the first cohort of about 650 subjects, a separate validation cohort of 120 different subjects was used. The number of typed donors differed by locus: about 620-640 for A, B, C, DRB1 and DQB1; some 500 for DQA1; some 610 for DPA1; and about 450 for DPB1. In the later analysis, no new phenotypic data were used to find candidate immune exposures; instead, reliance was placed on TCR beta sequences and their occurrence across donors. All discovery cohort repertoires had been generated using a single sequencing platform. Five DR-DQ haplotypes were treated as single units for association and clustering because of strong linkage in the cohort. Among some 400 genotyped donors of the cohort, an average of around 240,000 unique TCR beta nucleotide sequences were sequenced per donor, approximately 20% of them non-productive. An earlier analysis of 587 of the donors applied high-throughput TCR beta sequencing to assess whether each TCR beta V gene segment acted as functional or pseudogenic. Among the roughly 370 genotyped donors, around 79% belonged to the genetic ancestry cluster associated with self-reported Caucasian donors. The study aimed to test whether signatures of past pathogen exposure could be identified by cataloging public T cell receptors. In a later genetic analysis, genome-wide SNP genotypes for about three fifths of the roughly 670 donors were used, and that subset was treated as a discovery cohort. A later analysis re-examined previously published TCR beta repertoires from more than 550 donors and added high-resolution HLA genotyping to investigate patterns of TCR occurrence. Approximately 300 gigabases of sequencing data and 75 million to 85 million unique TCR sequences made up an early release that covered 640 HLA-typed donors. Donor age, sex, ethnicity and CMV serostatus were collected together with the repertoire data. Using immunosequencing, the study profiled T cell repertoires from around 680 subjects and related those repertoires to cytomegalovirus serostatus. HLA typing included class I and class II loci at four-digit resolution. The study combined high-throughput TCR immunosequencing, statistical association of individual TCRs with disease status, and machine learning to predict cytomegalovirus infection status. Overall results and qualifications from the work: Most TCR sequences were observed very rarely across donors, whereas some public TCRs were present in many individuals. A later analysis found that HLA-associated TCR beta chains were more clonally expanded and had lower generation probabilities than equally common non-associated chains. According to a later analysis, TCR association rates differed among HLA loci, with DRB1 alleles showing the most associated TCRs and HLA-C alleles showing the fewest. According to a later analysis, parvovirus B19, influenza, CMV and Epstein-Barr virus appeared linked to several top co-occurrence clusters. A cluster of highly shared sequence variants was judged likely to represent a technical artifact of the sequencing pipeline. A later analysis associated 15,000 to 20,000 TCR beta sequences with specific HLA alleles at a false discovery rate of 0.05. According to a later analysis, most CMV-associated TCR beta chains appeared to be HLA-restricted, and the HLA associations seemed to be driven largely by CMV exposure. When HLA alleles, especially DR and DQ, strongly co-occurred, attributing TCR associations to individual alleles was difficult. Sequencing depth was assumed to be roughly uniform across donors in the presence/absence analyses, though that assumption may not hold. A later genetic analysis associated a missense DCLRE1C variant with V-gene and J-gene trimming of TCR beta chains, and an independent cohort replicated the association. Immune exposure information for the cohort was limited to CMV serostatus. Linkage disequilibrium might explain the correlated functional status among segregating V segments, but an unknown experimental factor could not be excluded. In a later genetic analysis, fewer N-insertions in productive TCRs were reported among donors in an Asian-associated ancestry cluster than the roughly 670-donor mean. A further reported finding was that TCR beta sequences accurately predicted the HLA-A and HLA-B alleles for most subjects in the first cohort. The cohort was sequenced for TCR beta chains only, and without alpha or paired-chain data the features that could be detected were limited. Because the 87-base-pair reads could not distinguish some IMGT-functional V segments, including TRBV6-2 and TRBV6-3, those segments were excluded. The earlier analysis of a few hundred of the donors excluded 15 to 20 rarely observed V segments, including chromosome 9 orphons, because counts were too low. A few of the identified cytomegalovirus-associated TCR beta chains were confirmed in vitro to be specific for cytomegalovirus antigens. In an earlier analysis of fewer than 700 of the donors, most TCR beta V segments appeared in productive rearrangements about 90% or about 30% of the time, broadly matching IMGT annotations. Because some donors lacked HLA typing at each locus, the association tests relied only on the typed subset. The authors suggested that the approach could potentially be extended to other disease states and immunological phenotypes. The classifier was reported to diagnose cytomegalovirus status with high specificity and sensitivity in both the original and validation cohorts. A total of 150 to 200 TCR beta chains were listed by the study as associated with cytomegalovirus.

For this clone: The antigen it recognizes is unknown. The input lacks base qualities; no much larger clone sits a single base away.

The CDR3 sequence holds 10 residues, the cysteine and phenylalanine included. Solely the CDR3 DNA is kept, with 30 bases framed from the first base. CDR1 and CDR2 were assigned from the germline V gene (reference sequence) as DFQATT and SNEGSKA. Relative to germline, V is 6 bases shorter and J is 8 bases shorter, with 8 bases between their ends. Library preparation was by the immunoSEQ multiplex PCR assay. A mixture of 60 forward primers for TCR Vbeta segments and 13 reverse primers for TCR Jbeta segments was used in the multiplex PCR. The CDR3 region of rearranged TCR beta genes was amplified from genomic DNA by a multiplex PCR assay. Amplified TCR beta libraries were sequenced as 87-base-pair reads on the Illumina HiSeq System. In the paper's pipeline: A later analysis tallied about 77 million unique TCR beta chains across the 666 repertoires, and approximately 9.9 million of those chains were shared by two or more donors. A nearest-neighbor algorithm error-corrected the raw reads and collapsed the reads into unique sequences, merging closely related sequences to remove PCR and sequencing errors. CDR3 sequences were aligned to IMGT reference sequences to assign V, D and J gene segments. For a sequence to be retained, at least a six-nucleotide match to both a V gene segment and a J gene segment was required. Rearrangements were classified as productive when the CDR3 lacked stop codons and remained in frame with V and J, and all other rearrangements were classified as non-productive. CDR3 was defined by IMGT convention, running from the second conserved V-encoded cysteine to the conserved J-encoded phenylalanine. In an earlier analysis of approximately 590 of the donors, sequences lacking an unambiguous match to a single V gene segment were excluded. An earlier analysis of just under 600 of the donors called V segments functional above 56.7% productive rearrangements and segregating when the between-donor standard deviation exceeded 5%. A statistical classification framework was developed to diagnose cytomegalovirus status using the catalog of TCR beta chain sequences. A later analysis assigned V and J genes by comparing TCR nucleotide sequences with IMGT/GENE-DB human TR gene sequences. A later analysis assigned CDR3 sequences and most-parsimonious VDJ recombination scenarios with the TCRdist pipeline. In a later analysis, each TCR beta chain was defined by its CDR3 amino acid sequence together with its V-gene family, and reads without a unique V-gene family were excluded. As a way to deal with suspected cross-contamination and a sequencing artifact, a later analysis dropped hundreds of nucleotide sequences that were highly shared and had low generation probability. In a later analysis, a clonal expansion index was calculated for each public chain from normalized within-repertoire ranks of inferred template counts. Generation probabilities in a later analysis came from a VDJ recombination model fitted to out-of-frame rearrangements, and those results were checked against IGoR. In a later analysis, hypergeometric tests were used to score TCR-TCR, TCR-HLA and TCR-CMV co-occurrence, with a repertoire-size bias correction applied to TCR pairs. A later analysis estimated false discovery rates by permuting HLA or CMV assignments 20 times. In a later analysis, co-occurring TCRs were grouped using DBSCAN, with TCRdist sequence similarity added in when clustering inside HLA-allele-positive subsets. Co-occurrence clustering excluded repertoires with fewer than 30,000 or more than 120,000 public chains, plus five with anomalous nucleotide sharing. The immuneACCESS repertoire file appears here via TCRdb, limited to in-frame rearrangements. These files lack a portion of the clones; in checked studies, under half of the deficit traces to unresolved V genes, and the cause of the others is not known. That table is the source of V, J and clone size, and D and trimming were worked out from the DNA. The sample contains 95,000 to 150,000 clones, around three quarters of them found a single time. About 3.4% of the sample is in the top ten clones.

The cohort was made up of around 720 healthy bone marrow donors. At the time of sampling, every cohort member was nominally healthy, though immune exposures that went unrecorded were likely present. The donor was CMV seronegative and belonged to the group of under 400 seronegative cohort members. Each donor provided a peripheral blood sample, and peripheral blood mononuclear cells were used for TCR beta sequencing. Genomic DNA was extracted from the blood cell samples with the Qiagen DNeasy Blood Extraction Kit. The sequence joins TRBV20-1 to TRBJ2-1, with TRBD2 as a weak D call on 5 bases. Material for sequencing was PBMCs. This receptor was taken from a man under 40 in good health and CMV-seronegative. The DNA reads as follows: TGCAGTGCCGAGAGGGATGAGCAGTTCTTC. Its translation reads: CSAERDEQFF.